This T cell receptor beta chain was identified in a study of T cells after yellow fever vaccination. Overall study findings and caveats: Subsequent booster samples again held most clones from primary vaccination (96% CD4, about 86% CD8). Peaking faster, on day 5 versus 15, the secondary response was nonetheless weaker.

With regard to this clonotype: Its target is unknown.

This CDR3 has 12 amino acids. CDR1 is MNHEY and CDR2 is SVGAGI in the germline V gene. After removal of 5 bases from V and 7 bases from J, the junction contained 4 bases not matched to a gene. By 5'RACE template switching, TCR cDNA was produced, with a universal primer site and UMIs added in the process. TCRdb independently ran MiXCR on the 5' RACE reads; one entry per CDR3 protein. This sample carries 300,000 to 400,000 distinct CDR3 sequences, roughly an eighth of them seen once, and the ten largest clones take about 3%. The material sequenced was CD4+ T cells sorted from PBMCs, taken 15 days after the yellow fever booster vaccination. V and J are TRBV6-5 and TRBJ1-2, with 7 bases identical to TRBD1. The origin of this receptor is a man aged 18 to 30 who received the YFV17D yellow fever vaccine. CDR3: CASSTDRVGYTF. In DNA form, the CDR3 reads TGTGCCAGCAGTACAGACAGGGTTGGCTACACCTTC.